This T cell receptor beta chain was obtained from a study of graft-versus-host responses after intestinal transplantation. Findings and caveats of the study: Recipient bone marrow held GvH clones, some seen earlier in ileum or blood.

CDR1 SEHNR and CDR2 FQNEAQ come from the germline V gene (reference sequence). The CDR3 has 19 residues. V trimming: 3 bases; J trimming: 0 bases; junction bases outside the gene matches: 8. Following the reaction, CD3+CD4+ and CD3+CD8+ responders that were proliferating and CFSE-low underwent sorting. Assay: immunoSEQ multiplex PCR; the TCRdb copy retains only in-frame clones and omits some. The sample lists under 25,000 clones, approximately 35% occurring once. The chain has TRBV7-9 and TRBJ2-6; TRBD2 agrees at 10 bases. The receptor was derived from a human patient who was an organ donor for intestinal transplantation. Sequencing used alloreactive CD4+ T cells from a mixed lymphocyte reaction culture, obtained before transplantation. Subset in this sample: CFSE-low proliferating T cells sorted from roughly 6-day pre-transplant mixed lymphocyte reaction (GvH or HvG direction). The CDR3 coding sequence is TGTGCCAGCAGCTTTATACCGGGACTAGCGCTCTCTGGGGCCAACGTCCTGACTTTC. Its protein product is CASSFIPGLALSGANVLTF.